This TCR beta chain was captured by sequencing in a study of regulatory dendritic cells for organ transplantation. V was shortened by 0 bases and J by 11 bases, with 10 bases between the two germline ends. Germline loops: CDR1 LNHNV, CDR2 YYDKDF (reference sequence). The CDR3 runs 12 residues. Study results and caveats: Mature dendritic cells appeared to drive more memory CD8+ clonal expansion than regulatory ones. Naive T cells showed high diversity, memory cells less, memory CD8+ least.

The data were produced by immunoSEQ multiplex PCR, yet TCRdb's version contains in-frame clones alone and is incomplete. This sample has 20,000 to 25,000 clones, with approximately 83% found just once. Worth noting for this clone: What it recognizes is unknown.

Sorted subsets were CFSE-labeled and cultured approximately 5 days with allogeneic dendritic cells. Specimen: naive CD4+ T cells from blood cultured with regulatory dendritic cells. Specified subset: CD45RA+ naive T cells. The TCR originated in a human donor in good health. V and J are TRBV15 and TRBJ2-5, with D unclear. This CDR3 reads CATSRDVRVQYF. The CDR3 DNA reads TGTGCCACCAGCAGAGATGTAAGGGTGCAGTACTTC. Combining the CDR3 with reference TRBV15 and TRBJ2-5 gives the whole variable domain DAMVIQNPRYQVTQFGKPVTLSCSQTLNHNVMYWYQQKSSQAPKLLFHYYDKDFNNEADTPDNFQSRRPNTSFCFLDIRSPGLGDTAMYLCATSRDVRVQYFGPGTRLLVL.